Listed below are T cell receptor beta chains from one sample, sequenced in a study of T-cell reconstitution after alpha-beta-depleted transplantation in children. TCRdb reprocessed the PCR reads with MiXCR, giving one entry per CDR3 protein. The sample shows a few hundred thousand distinct CDR3 sequences, around 13% of them seen only once. Sequencing was performed on PBMCs, mostly from graft donor cells, taken 360 days after TCRalphabeta/CD19-depleted stem cell transplant. Receptors originate from a male patient between 10 and 17 years old who had a stem cell transplant for acute myeloid leukemia, so the T cells may come from the graft donor. Both conserved end residues are part of each CDR3. Each record gives: V gene, J gene, CDR3 length, CDR3 protein.

TRBV7-6,TRBJ2-2,17,CASSLSPGPLNTGELFF
TRBV2,TRBJ2-7,10,CASSDNEQYF
TRBV5-1,TRBJ2-1,16,CASSPKDTGAYNEQFF
TRBV4-3,TRBJ2-4,14,CASSPRTSYGIQYF
TRBV18,TRBJ2-7,15,CASSPGAGMAYEQYF
TRBV29-1,TRBJ2-4,19,CSVLGLGTGGASAKNIQYF
TRBV20-1,TRBJ1-2,16,CSTYRGVQGGRYGYTF
TRBV28,TRBJ1-4,20,CASSSLTGTGGLALTEKLFF
TRBV7-9,TRBJ2-6,14,CASIQDTGANVLTF
TRBV24-1,TRBJ2-2,15,CATSGTVTNTGELFF
TRBV12-3/TRBV12-4,TRBJ2-1,15,CASSYTPSSYNEQFF
TRBV25-1,TRBJ1-6,13,CASSEWGSRPLHF
TRBV28,TRBJ2-7,10,CASEGTEQYF
TRBV29-1,TRBJ2-3,13,CSVCGRITDTQYF
TRBV28,TRBJ2-7,15,CASRGGTGGRYEQYF
TRBV7-2,TRBJ2-7,13,CASSGRDNYEQYF
TRBV7-3,TRBJ1-1,15,CASSSDAGRNTEAFF
TRBV29-1,TRBJ2-3,15,CSVDPGQGYTDTQYF
TRBV28,TRBJ2-7,15,CASPGSGRPSYEQYF
TRBV15,TRBJ2-5,16,CATSSRGAGGRETQYF
TRBV28,TRBJ2-3,15,CASSFAISGTDTQYF
TRBV29-1,TRBJ2-1,15,CSVNHPGLTYNEQFF
TRBV7-2,TRBJ1-1,15,CASSGRTGVNTEAFF
TRBV6-2/TRBV6-3,TRBJ2-7,12,CASSPVFHEQYF
TRBV7-6,TRBJ2-3,16,CASSLWGAGGTDTQYF